The 32 T cell receptor beta chains listed next were all sequenced from one sample in a study of blood T cell repertoires in COVID-19. Method: immunoSEQ multiplex PCR; TCRdb's copy keeps in-frame clones and lacks some. The table has under 150,000 clones, more than 80% seen once. Specimen: peripheral blood. These receptors were taken from a woman aged 45-60 years with acute or convalescent COVID-19.

The V call is TRBV5-6, the J call TRBJ2-3; perhaps TRBD2 as D (5 bases). V lost 4 bases and J 7 bases, leaving 13 bases between the germline ends. The germline V gene has CDR1 SGHDT and CDR2 YYEEEE. The CDR3 has 13 residues. The CDR3 protein is CASSPAVGNTQYF. CDR3 nucleotides: TGTGCCAGCAGCCCAGCGGTCGGGAATACGCAGTATTTT.

The chain joins TRBV4-2 to TRBJ1-3, with D possibly being TRBD1 (6 bases). The CDR3 has 15 amino acids. V dropped 0 bases and J dropped 3 bases, with 9 bases sitting between them. Germline loops: CDR1 LGHNA, CDR2 YNFKEQ. The chain's CDR3 is CASSQEGGFGNTIYF. The CDR3 region has the DNA TGTGCCAGCAGCCAAGAAGGGGGTTTTGGAAACACCATATATTTT.

The chain links TRBV18 to TRBJ2-1; 9 bases align to TRBD1. The germline V gene encodes CDR1 KGHSH and CDR2 LQKENI. The V gene end was trimmed by 2 bases and the J gene end by 7 bases; junction bases not matched to a gene: 6. The length of the CDR3 is 15 residues. This CDR3 is CASSPGTGNRNEQFF. The CDR3, as DNA: TGTGCCAGCTCACCAGGGACAGGGAATCGTAATGAGCAGTTCTTC.

This clone turned up a few times. The V call is TRBV4-3, the J call TRBJ1-2; no clear D gene. This CDR3 has 18 amino acids. Germline V CDR1 and CDR2: LGHNA, YSLEER. The V gene lost 0 bases and the J gene lost 0 bases, with 17 bases spanning the gap. The CDR3 loop reads CASSQEEGRIGANYGYTF. In DNA form, the CDR3 reads TGCGCCAGCAGCCAAGAGGAGGGCAGAATCGGAGCTAACTATGGCTACACCTTC.

The chain employs TRBV13 and TRBJ1-2, with a tentative D call TRBD1 (5 bases). Trimming shortened V by 0 bases and J by 4 bases, and 6 bases separated the two germline ends. The CDR3 runs to 13 residues. The germline gives CDR1 PRHDT, CDR2 FYEKMQ (reference sequence). In DNA form, the CDR3 reads TGTGCCAGCAGCTTAGGGACAGCCTATGGCTACACCTTC. Protein sequence: CASSLGTAYGYTF.

Only a few counts were recorded for this clone. The chain is built from TRBV3-1 (or the pseudogene TRBV3-2) and TRBJ1-3; no clear D gene. With 2 bases removed from V and 1 base from J, the gap between germline ends came to 6 bases. The CDR3 runs to 14 residues. Looked up from germline, CDR1 is LGHDT and CDR2 is YNNKEL (reference sequence). The CDR3 DNA is TGTGCCAGCAGCCAACGAGAATCTGGAAACACCATATATTTT. Translation: CASSQRESGNTIYF.

The rearrangement joins TRBV4-1 to TRBJ1-2; D is perhaps TRBD1 (6 bases). Germline V gene sequence: CDR1 MGHRA, CDR2 YSYEKL. This CDR3 region has 15 residues. With 0 bases removed from V and 8 bases from J, the gap between germline ends came to 16 bases. The DNA for the CDR3 is TGCGCCAGCAGCCAAGATCCGGCGGGGGCGCAGGGCTACACCTTC. It translates to CASSQDPAGAQGYTF.

This clone was seen more than once but under ten times. J is TRBJ2-1 and V is TRBV7-8; 11 bases are a match to TRBD2. CDR1 is SGHVS and CDR2 is FQNEAQ in the germline V gene. The length of the CDR3 is 18 residues. The junction had 12 bases not matched to a gene; V was cut back by 2 bases and J by 6 bases. CDR3 residues: CASSLPARLAGFLNEQFF. The CDR3 DNA sequence: TGTGCCAGCAGCTTACCCGCCCGACTAGCGGGATTCCTCAATGAGCAGTTCTTC.

The chain combines TRBV5-5 with TRBJ1-1; no reliable D call. Germline V CDR1 and CDR2: SGHKS, YYEKEE (reference sequence). This CDR3 has 17 amino acids. Deletions cut 0 bases from V and 1 base from J, with 16 bases between. This CDR3 is CASSLERSCHSNTEAFF. CDR3 nucleotide sequence: TGTGCCAGCAGCTTGGAACGGTCCTGCCATTCGAACACTGAAGCTTTCTTT.

The V and J genes are TRBV5-1 and TRBJ2-7, with TRBD1 matching 7 bases. With V trimmed by 2 bases and J by 4 bases, 6 bases remained unmatched. Germline CDR1 and CDR2: SGHRS and YFSETQ. This CDR3 has 14 amino acids. CDR3 region: CASSFGTVEYEQYF. As DNA, the CDR3 is TGCGCCAGCAGCTTTGGGACAGTCGAGTACGAGCAGTACTTC.

V usage is TRBV11-2 and J usage is TRBJ2-4; tentative D call: TRBD1 (6 bases). The V gene's germline CDR1 is SGHAT and CDR2 FQNNGV. Trimming shortened V by 6 bases and J by 0 bases, and 12 bases separated the two germline ends. CDR3 length equals 15 residues. The CDR3 region is CASSSDRLAKNIQYF. The CDR3 DNA reads TGTGCCAGCAGTTCGGACAGACTAGCCAAAAACATTCAGTACTTC.

This clone appeared once. The chain combines TRBV2 with TRBJ1-1; TRBD1 might be the D (6 bases). Germline V gives CDR1 SNHLY, CDR2 FYNNEI. V dropped 7 bases and J dropped 4 bases, with 16 bases sitting between them. This CDR3 is 14 amino acids long. CDR3 region: CASKLGAAGTEAFF. For the CDR3, the DNA is TGTGCCAGCAAGTTGGGGGCGGCGGGCACTGAAGCTTTCTTT.

A single count supports this clone. V is TRBV5-4 and J is TRBJ1-2, with 10 bases lining up with TRBD1. Germline CDR1 reads SGHNT; CDR2 reads YYREEE (reference sequence). V dropped 0 bases and J dropped 7; count of bases not matched to a gene: 3. CDR3 size: 14 residues. The CDR3 DNA reads as TGTGCCAGCAGCTTGGTGGGGACAGGGGTTGGCTACACCTTC. It encodes CASSLVGTGVGYTF. Complete variable domain (other parts from reference TRBV5-4 and TRBJ1-2): ETGVTQSPTHLIKTRGQQVTLRCSSQSGHNTVSWYQQALGQGPQFIFQYYREEENGRGNFPPRFSGLQFPNYSSELNVNALELDDSALYLCASSLVGTGVGYTFGSGTRLTVV.

The chain's CDR3 is CASSSWGGRQDTEAFF. For the CDR3, the DNA is TGTGCCAGCAGCTCCTGGGGGGGACGACAGGACACTGAAGCTTTCTTT. The V and J genes are TRBV7-9 and TRBJ1-1, with a possible D match to TRBD1 (6 bases). In germline, CDR1 is SEHNR, CDR2 FQNEAQ (reference sequence). The CDR3 covers 16 residues. V was clipped by 4 bases and J by 3 bases, with 18 bases between them. Drawing the rest from reference TRBV7-9 and TRBJ1-1, the complete variable domain is DTGVSQNPRHKITKRGQNVTFRCDPISEHNRLYWYRQTLGQGPEFLTYFQNEAQLEKSRLLSDRFSAERPKGSFSTLEIQRTEQGDSAMYLCASSSWGGRQDTEAFFGQGTRLTVV.

The gene calls are TRBV15 and TRBJ1-4, with 8 bases that match TRBD1. Looked up from germline, CDR1 is LNHNV and CDR2 is YYDKDF (reference sequence). This CDR3 contains 15 residues. Trimming cost V 5 bases and J 6 bases; bases outside gene matches: 8. Written as DNA, the CDR3 is TGTGCCACCAGCCCCAGACAGGGGTTAGATGAAAAACTGTTTTTT. Translated, it gives CATSPRQGLDEKLFF.

J is TRBJ2-1 and V is TRBV27, with a tentative D call TRBD1 (6 bases). Trimming removed 6 bases at V and 0 bases at J, with 9 bases between. Germline-derived CDR1 and CDR2 are MNHEY and SMNVEV (reference sequence). The CDR3 covers 14 residues. The CDR3 sequence is CASRKDSSYNEQFF. In DNA, the CDR3 is TGTGCCAGCAGGAAGGACAGCTCCTACAATGAGCAGTTCTTC.

This clone was seen once. The chain employs TRBV13 and TRBJ1-1; no definite D call. Germline V gene lookup returns CDR1 PRHDT and CDR2 FYEKMQ (reference sequence). This CDR3 contains 12 residues. V was pared by 4 bases and J by 6 bases, with 9 bases between. The CDR3: CASSSLAPEAFF. CDR3 bases: TGTGCCAGCAGCTCGTTGGCCCCTGAAGCTTTCTTT.

The rearrangement uses TRBV5-6 and TRBJ1-2, with D uncertain. Germline CDR1 SGHDT, CDR2 YYEEEE. Trimming removed 0 bases at V and 3 bases at J, with 6 bases between. The length of the CDR3 is 13 residues. The CDR3, as DNA: TGTGCCAGCAGCTTGGAGAGTGACTATGGCTACACCTTC. This sequence encodes CASSLESDYGYTF. Based on the CDR3 plus reference TRBV5-6 and TRBJ1-2, the full variable domain is DAGVTQSPTHLIKTRGQQVTLRCSPKSGHDTVSWYQQALGQGPQFIFQYYEEEERQRGNFPDRFSGHQFPNYSSELNVNALLLGDSALYLCASSLESDYGYTFGSGTRLTVV.

The rearrangement joins TRBV4-1 to TRBJ2-1; TRBD1 agrees at 8 bases. V was pared by 1 base and J by 0 bases, with 11 bases of the junction left unmatched. CDR3 length: 19 amino acids. The V gene's germline CDR1 is MGHRA and CDR2 YSYEKL. The CDR3, as DNA: TGCGCCAGCAGCCAAGGCTCAGGACAGGGATGGGGCTCCTACAATGAGCAGTTCTTC. Its protein product is CASSQGSGQGWGSYNEQFF.

The chain carries TRBV5-6 and TRBJ1-5, with 8 bases that match TRBD1. Trimming cost V 5 bases and J 6 bases; bases outside gene matches: 7. The CDR3 extends over 14 amino acids. Germline CDR1 SGHDT, CDR2 YYEEEE. The CDR3 nucleotides are TGTGCCAGCAGTTCTGCAGGGGGCTCTCAGCCCCAGCATTTT. Translated, it gives CASSSAGGSQPQHF.

The chain joins TRBV28 to TRBJ1-2; 9 bases line up with TRBD1. The V gene end was trimmed by 7 bases and the J gene end by 4 bases; junction bases not matched to a gene: 13. The CDR3 runs 16 residues. Germline values: CDR1 MDHEN, CDR2 SYDVKM. The CDR3 DNA is TGTGCCAGCACCGCACTACCGGGACAGGGCAGCTATGGCTACACCTTC. This encodes CASTALPGQGSYGYTF.

The chain carries TRBV3-1 (or the pseudogene TRBV3-2) and TRBJ2-7, with 9 bases matching TRBD1. The CDR3 totals 17 residues. Germline CDR1 and CDR2: LGHDT and YNNKEL (reference sequence). V gave up 4 bases and J gave up 0 bases; unmatched junction bases: 10. For the CDR3, the DNA is TGTGCCAGCAGCCTTCGTACAGGGGGCATCCTCTCCTACGAGCAGTACTTC. The encoded protein is CASSLRTGGILSYEQYF.

The V and J genes are TRBV28 and TRBJ2-2; 8 nucleotides match TRBD1. The germline gives CDR1 MDHEN, CDR2 SYDVKM. This CDR3 spans 18 amino acids. The ends lost 2 bases at V and 0 bases at J; junction bases unmatched: 8. Written as DNA, the CDR3 is TGTGCCAGCAGTTTAGGTCACAGGGGGGCAGCGAACACCGGGGAGCTGTTTTTT. Translated: CASSLGHRGAANTGELFF.

The chain combines TRBV10-1 with TRBJ2-1; weak D call: TRBD2 (6 bases). CDR3 length: 13 residues. Germline CDR1 WNHNN, CDR2 SYGVQD (reference sequence). Trimming removed 2 bases from V and 5 bases from J, with 7 bases in between. This chain's CDR3 is CASSEAGNNEQFF. The CDR3 DNA sequence: TGCGCCAGCAGTGAGGCGGGGAACAATGAGCAGTTCTTC.

The chain has TRBV3-1 (or the pseudogene TRBV3-2) and TRBJ2-1, with 12 positions matching TRBD2. V shed 3 bases, J shed 2 bases, and the junction held 8 bases outside the gene matches. This CDR3 is built from 18 residues. CDR1 is LGHDT, CDR2 YNNKEL, per germline (reference sequence). CDR3 region: CASSQYVLAGGAYNEQFF. DNA for the CDR3: TGTGCCAGCAGCCAGTACGTGCTAGCGGGAGGGGCCTACAATGAGCAGTTCTTC.

The CDR3: CATSRRGIGQPQHF. The CDR3, as DNA: TGTGCCACCAGCAGGAGGGGGATCGGTCAGCCCCAGCATTTT. The V gene is TRBV15, the J gene TRBJ1-5; possibly TRBD1 for D (6 bases). Germline V lookup: CDR1 LNHNV, CDR2 YYDKDF (reference sequence). The CDR3 is 14 amino acids. Between the trimmed V and J ends, which lost 3 bases and 6 bases, there was a span of 12 bases.

V gene TRBV30 combines with J gene TRBJ2-5; the D gene is possibly TRBD1 (6 bases). CDR3 size: 14 residues. Trimming removed 4 bases at V and 4 bases at J, with 16 bases between. Germline V CDR1 and CDR2: GTSNPN, SVGIG (reference sequence). The CDR3 loop reads CAWIPPRGLETQYF. CDR3 sequence (DNA): TGTGCCTGGATCCCCCCCAGGGGATTAGAGACCCAGTACTTC.

The CDR3 loop reads CASSIGQGRNEQYF. DNA of the CDR3: TGTGCCAGCAGCATAGGACAGGGAAGGAACGAGCAGTACTTC. The genes are TRBV7-2 and TRBJ2-7; 8 bases map to TRBD1. V shed 5 bases and J 5 bases; nucleotides not matched to a gene: 8. Germline CDR1 is SGHTA and CDR2 is FQGNSA. The CDR3 consists of 14 residues.

The V and J genes are TRBV18 and TRBJ1-6; D gene ambiguous. Germline V lookup: CDR1 KGHSH, CDR2 LQKENI. CDR3 length equals 16 residues. The V end lost 3 bases, the J end lost 5 bases, and 14 bases lay between the germline ends. In nucleotides, the CDR3 is TGTGCCAGCTCACCCTCAGTTGGAGCGAATAATTCACCCCTCCACTTT. Translating it yields CASSPSVGANNSPLHF.

This clone showed up just once. The rearrangement links TRBV14 to TRBJ2-3, with 9 bases matching TRBD2. The V gene's germline CDR1 is SGHDN and CDR2 FVKESK. J lost 5 bases, V lost 4 bases, and 10 bases had no gene match. The CDR3 is 16 amino acids. The CDR3 coding sequence is TGTGCCAGCAGCCTAAGAATAAGGACTAGCGTAGATACGCAGTATTTT. It is translated as CASSLRIRTSVDTQYF.

The rearrangement uses TRBV10-3 and TRBJ2-1; 10 bases are a match to TRBD2. The CDR3 is 17 residues long. Germline values: CDR1 ENHRY, CDR2 SYGVKD. The junction had 11 bases not matched to a gene; V was cut back by 3 bases and J by 6 bases. CDR3 in DNA: TGTGCCATCAGTGAAGCTAGCGGGAGCTCCGGGAGCAATGAGCAGTTCTTC. It encodes CAISEASGSSGSNEQFF.

This chain uses TRBV4-1 with TRBJ1-2; D is perhaps TRBD1 (5 bases). The CDR3 spans 14 residues. Trimming left V 5 bases short and J 3 bases short, with 13 bases between. Per germline, CDR1 MGHRA and CDR2 YSYEKL. The CDR3 reads CASSSTDDDYGYTF. CDR3 in DNA: TGCGCCAGCAGCTCGACAGATGACGACTATGGCTACACCTTC.